The entry that follows covers one T cell receptor beta chain sequence. What it recognizes is unknown. Germline V gene lookup returns CDR1 DFQATT and CDR2 SNEGSKA (reference sequence). The V and J ends lost 5 bases and 4 bases, in that order; junction bases with no gene match: 11. The CDR3 runs 16 residues. This specimen comes from a study of vaccination and CD4 T cells after COVID-19. Study-level information: Sampling after COVID took place at a median of around 110 days (range 35 to 161) following diagnosis. General study points: Going from approximately 21 to 40, median SARS-CoV-2-reactive clonotypes did not rise significantly.

The Oncomine TCR Beta short-read assay was applied to DNA of cultured CD4+ T cells. TCRdb passed the PCR reads through MiXCR, listing each CDR3 protein once. The sample records 15,000 or so distinct CDR3 sequences, under 30% being singletons. Treatment in this sample: roughly nine-day PBMC culture with coronavirus spike peptide pools or control peptides (ViraFEST assay). The authors cultured 2 million to 2.5 million PBMCs per well with around 10 IU/ml IL-2 and approximately 9 ug/ml peptide pools. This sequence joins TRBV20-1 and TRBJ2-1; 10 bases map to TRBD2. The sequenced material came from cultured CD4+ T cells from blood. The clonotype originates from a human donor with COVID-19. CDR3 sequence (DNA): TGCAGTGCTCCCCTTTCACTAGCGGGGCCTTACAATGAGCAGTTCTTC. It yields the protein CSAPLSLAGPYNEQFF.